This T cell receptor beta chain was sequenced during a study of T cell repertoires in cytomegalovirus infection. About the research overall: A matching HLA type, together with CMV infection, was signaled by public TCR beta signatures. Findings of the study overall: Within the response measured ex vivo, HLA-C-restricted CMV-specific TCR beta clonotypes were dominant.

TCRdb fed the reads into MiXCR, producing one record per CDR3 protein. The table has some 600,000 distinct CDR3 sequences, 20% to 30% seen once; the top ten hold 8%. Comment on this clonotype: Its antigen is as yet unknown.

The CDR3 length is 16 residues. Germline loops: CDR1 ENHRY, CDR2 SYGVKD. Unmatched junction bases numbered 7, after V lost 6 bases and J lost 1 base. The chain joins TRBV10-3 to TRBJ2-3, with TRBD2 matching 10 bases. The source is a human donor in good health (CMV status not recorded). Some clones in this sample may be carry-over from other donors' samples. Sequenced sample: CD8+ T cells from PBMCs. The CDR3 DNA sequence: TGTGCCATCAGATTGACAACTAGCGGGGGCACAGATACGCAGTATTTT. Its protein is CAIRLTTSGGTDTQYF.